The clone carrying this TCR beta chain was detected ten times or more. The antigen is not known. The entry originates in a study of early T cells in non-severe SARS-CoV-2 infection. In the study overall: From unsorted whole blood, bulk RNA was sequenced, and the chains remained unpaired.

Molecules of cDNA were individually given unique molecular identifiers that were attached to them. TCRdb re-called the 5' RACE reads with MiXCR, one entry per CDR3 protein. The sample records more than 65,000 distinct CDR3 sequences, less than 15% being singletons. Trimming took 0 bases from V and 5 from J, leaving 21 bases between them. This CDR3 has 17 amino acids. Germline V lookup: CDR1 DFQATT, CDR2 SNEGSKA (reference sequence). General study findings and limits: VDJdb matches were skewed toward anti-spike CD8 T cell responses.

This sequence originates from an adult who was a healthcare worker with PCR-confirmed SARS-CoV-2 infection or an uninfected control (not recorded which). This rearrangement joins TRBV20-1 to TRBJ2-3, with a weak D call TRBD1 (6 bases). The sequenced sample was whole blood. The CDR3: CSARDIRGSRGGDTQYF. CDR3 DNA: TGCAGTGCTAGAGATATAAGAGGTTCAAGAGGGGGAGATACGCAGTATTTT.